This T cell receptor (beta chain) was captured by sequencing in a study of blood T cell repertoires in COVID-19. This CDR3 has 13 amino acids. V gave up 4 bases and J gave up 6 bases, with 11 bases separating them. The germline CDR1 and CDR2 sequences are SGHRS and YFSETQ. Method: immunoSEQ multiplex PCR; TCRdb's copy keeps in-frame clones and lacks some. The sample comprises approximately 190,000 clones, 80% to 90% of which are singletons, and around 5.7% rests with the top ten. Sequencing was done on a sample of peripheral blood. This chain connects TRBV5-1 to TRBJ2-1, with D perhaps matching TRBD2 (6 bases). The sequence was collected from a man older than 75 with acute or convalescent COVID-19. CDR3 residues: CASSGTPSNEQFF. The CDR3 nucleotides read TGCGCCAGCAGCGGGACTCCCTCCAATGAGCAGTTCTTC.